The clone carrying this T cell receptor (beta chain) was found many times. The antigen remains undetermined. The source of the sample is a study of T cells after yellow fever vaccination. Study findings and constraints: Reappearance after the booster was observed for most primary-vaccination clones (roughly 96% CD4, roughly 88% CD8).

Using its own MiXCR run on the 5' RACE reads, TCRdb lists one record per CDR3 protein. The sample yields 250,000 or so distinct CDR3 sequences, more than 3.5% seen once. This CDR3 region has 14 residues. V lost 1 base, J lost 1 base, and 5 bases lay in between. Germline CDR1 reads SGHAT; CDR2 reads FQNNGV. The clonotype originates from a man younger than 35 who received the YFV17D yellow fever vaccine. The chain employs TRBV11-2 and TRBJ1-3; D unresolved. Sequenced material: PBMCs, taken 15 days after the yellow fever booster vaccination. The CDR3 reads CASSLGGSGNTIYF. The CDR3 nucleotides read TGTGCCAGCAGCTTAGGAGGATCTGGAAACACCATATATTTT.